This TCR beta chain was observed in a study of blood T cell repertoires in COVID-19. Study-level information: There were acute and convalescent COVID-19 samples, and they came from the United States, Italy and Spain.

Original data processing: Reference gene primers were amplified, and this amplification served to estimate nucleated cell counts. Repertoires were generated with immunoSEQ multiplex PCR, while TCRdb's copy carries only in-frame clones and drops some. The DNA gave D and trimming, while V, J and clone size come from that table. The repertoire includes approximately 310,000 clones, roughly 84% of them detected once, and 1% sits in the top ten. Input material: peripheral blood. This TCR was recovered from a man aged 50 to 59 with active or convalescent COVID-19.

The CDR3 spells CASSSTGAGTYNSPLHF. CDR3 bases: TGTGCCAGCAGCTCTACAGGGGCTGGAACCTATAATTCACCCCTCCACTTT. The genes are TRBV7-2 and TRBJ1-6; 7 bases are shared with TRBD1. Germline CDR1 SGHTA, CDR2 FQGNSA. The CDR3 length is 17 residues. V dropped 4 bases and J dropped 2; count of bases not matched to a gene: 8. The full variable domain, its missing parts supplied by reference TRBV7-2 and TRBJ1-6, is GAGVSQSPSNKVTEKGKDVELRCDPISGHTALYWYRQSLGQGLEFLIYFQGNSAPDKSGLPSDRFSAERTGGSVSTLTIQRTQQEDSAVYLCASSSTGAGTYNSPLHFGNGTRLTVT.